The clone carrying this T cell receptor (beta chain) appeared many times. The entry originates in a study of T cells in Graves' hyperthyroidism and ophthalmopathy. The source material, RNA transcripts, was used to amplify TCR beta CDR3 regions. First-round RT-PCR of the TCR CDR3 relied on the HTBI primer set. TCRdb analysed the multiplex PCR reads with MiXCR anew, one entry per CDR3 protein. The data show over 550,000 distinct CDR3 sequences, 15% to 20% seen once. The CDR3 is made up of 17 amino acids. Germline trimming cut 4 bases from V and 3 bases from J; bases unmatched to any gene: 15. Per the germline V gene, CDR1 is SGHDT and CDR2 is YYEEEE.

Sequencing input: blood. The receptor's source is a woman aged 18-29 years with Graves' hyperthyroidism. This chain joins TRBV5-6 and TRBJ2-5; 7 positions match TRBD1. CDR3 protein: CASSRALEGAKEETQYF. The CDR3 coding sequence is TGTGCCAGCAGCCGTGCGCTTGAGGGGGCGAAGGAAGAGACCCAGTACTTC.